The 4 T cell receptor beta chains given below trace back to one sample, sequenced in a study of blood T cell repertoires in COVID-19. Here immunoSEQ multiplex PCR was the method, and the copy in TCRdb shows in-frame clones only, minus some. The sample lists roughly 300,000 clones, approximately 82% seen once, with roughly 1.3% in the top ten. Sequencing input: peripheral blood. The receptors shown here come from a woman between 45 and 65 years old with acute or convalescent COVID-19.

The CDR3 sequence: CASYREMNTEAFF. In DNA, the CDR3 is TGTGCCTCCTACAGGGAAATGAACACTGAAGCTTTCTTT. The chain joins TRBV30 to TRBJ1-1, with D tentatively TRBD1 (6 bases). V lost 7 bases to trimming and J lost 0 bases, with 12 bases between them. The CDR3 consists of 13 residues. Per the germline V gene, CDR1 is GTSNPN and CDR2 is SVGIG (reference sequence).

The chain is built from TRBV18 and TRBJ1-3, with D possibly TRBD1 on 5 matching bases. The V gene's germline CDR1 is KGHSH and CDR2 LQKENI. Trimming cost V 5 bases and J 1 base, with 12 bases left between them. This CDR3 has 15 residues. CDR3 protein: CASSTSDSSGNTIYF. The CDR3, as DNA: TGTGCCAGCTCAACCAGTGACAGTTCTGGAAACACCATATATTTT. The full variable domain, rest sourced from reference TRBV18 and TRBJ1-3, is NAGVMQNPRHLVRRRGQEARLRCSPMKGHSHVYWYRQLPEEGLKFMVYLQKENIIDESGMPKERFSAEFPKEGPSILRIQQVVRGDSAAYFCASSTSDSSGNTIYFGEGSWLTVV.

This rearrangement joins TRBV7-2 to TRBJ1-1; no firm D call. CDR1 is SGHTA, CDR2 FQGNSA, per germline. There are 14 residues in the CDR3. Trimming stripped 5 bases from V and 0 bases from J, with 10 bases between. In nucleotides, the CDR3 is TGTGCCAGCAGCGTACAAAGAATGAACACTGAAGCTTTCTTT. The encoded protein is CASSVQRMNTEAFF.

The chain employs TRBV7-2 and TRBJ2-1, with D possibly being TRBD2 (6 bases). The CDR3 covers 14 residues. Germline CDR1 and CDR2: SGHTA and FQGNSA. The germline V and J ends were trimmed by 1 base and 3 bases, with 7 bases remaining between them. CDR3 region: CASSLGGDYNEQFF. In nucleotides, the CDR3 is TGTGCCAGCAGCTTAGGGGGGGACTACAATGAGCAGTTCTTC.